The 15 T cell receptor beta chains below were found in one sample sequenced in a study of blood T cell repertoires in COVID-19. Generated by immunoSEQ multiplex PCR, the TCRdb table keeps only in-frame clones and is missing some. The data show about 200,000 clones, roughly 90% seen once. Material for sequencing was peripheral blood. The receptors were sampled from a woman in her fifties or sixties with acute or convalescent COVID-19.

This clone was counted once. The chain employs TRBV27 and TRBJ2-1; no definite D call. This CDR3 comprises 14 residues. Germline V CDR1 and CDR2: MNHEY, SMNVEV (reference sequence). V lost 6 bases and J 0 bases, leaving 9 bases between the germline ends. CDR3 coding DNA: TGTGCCAGCAGAGCGTCTGGCTCCTACAATGAGCAGTTCTTC. Its protein is CASRASGSYNEQFF.

The chain links TRBV24-1 to TRBJ2-5; D ambiguous. V was shortened by 1 base and J by 1 base, with 6 bases between the two germline ends. Germline V lookup: CDR1 KGHDR, CDR2 SFDVKD. The CDR3 contains 14 residues. CDR3 sequence reads: CATSDFSSQETQYF. DNA for the CDR3: TGTGCCACCAGTGATTTTTCCAGCCAAGAGACCCAGTACTTC.

This clone was recorded only once. V usage is TRBV28 and J usage is TRBJ1-6; D call uncertain. The CDR3 runs to 14 residues. Trimming left V 6 bases short and J 0 bases short, with 6 bases between. CDR1 and CDR2 (germline): MDHEN, SYDVKM. CDR3 bases: TGTGCCAGCAGGCGGCTCTCCTATAATTCACCCCTCCACTTT. Translating gives CASRRLSYNSPLHF.

Worth noting for this clone: Since no conserved phenylalanine or tryptophan closes the CDR3, a read error is the likely cause. The limits of the CDR3 on the DNA are not certain, so only TCRdb's listed CDR3 is given. This rearrangement joins TRBV7-2 to TRBJ2-3; no check of the table's D call, TRBD2, against the DNA was made. Germline V lookup: CDR1 SGHTA, CDR2 FQGNSA. The CDR3 has 12 amino acids, counting both end residues. The CDR3 here is CASSLGLRGAYV.

This sequence joins TRBV9 and TRBJ2-2; 8 bases are a match to TRBD2. The V gene's germline CDR1 is SGDLS and CDR2 YYNGEE. This CDR3 region has 17 residues. Germline trimming cut 2 bases from V and 1 base from J; bases unmatched to any gene: 7. DNA of the CDR3: TGTGCCAGCAGCGTGGGACGCCGGGGGGGGAACACCGGGGAGCTGTTTTTT. Translating it yields CASSVGRRGGNTGELFF.

V and J are TRBV30 and TRBJ1-2; D gene uncertain. In germline, CDR1 is GTSNPN, CDR2 SVGIG (reference sequence). The CDR3 spans 13 residues. The V end was cut by 0 bases, the J end by 7 bases, with 12 bases between. The CDR3 spells CAWSVLTVSGYTF. In nucleotides, the CDR3 is TGTGCCTGGAGTGTACTTACAGTTAGTGGCTACACCTTC. Together with reference TRBV30 and TRBJ1-2, the CDR3 gives the full variable domain: SQTIHQWPATLVQPVGSPLSLECTVEGTSNPNLYWYRQAAGRGLQLLFYSVGIGQISSEVPQNLSASRPQDRQFILSSKKLLLSDSGFYLCAWSVLTVSGYTFGSGTRLTVV.

The rearrangement uses TRBV7-2 and TRBJ2-5; no definite D call. Germline V gene data show CDR1 as SGHTA and CDR2 as FQGNSA. The V end lost 7 bases, the J end lost 3 bases, and 15 bases lay between the germline ends. The CDR3 is 14 amino acids. In nucleotides, the CDR3 is TGTGCCAGCACCCGGAACCTTGGAGAAGAGACCCAGTACTTC. Residues: CASTRNLGEETQYF.

The chain recombines TRBV7-2 with TRBJ2-2; 8 bases match TRBD1. The CDR3 is made up of 18 amino acids. The V segment lost 1 base and the J segment 5 bases; nucleotides outside the gene matches: 12. Germline CDR1 and CDR2: SGHTA and FQGNSA. The CDR3 nucleotides read TGTGCCAGCAGCTTAGTTAATTTAGGACAGGGTAAAACCGGGGAGCTGTTTTTT. The encoded protein is CASSLVNLGQGKTGELFF.

The V and J genes are TRBV5-1 and TRBJ2-5; maybe TRBD1 (5 bases). Germline V CDR1 and CDR2: SGHRS, YFSETQ. V was pared by 0 bases and J by 4 bases, with 13 bases between. CDR3 size: 15 residues. CDR3 DNA sequence: TGCGCCAGCAGCTTGGCCCTGACAGTCGCAGAGACCCAGTACTTC. Translating it yields CASSLALTVAETQYF.

This clone was observed a single time. The chain's CDR3 is CASTWDRLNTEAFF. For the CDR3, the DNA is TGTGCCAGCACCTGGGACAGGTTGAACACTGAAGCTTTCTTT. The J gene is TRBJ1-1, the V gene TRBV6-5; 8 bases agree with TRBD1. The CDR3 spans 14 residues. Per the germline V gene, CDR1 is MNHEY and CDR2 is SVGAGI. V shed 7 bases, J shed 0 bases, and the junction held 4 bases outside the gene matches.

The chain couples TRBV13 to TRBJ2-5; the match to TRBD2 covers 11 bases. The CDR3 totals 16 residues. The V and J ends lost 4 bases and 3 bases, in that order; junction bases with no gene match: 7. Germline CDR1 is PRHDT and CDR2 is FYEKMQ (reference sequence). The CDR3 here is CASSSVAGGPKETQYF. The CDR3 coding sequence is TGTGCCAGCAGCTCTGTAGCGGGGGGGCCAAAAGAGACCCAGTACTTC.

The rearrangement uses TRBV4-1 and TRBJ2-2; no definite D call. V gave up 2 bases and J gave up 3 bases, with 7 bases separating them. This CDR3 is built from 14 residues. CDR1 is MGHRA and CDR2 is YSYEKL in the germline V gene. The CDR3 is CASSQRDYTGELFF. The CDR3 DNA follows: TGCGCCAGCAGCCAACGAGACTACACCGGGGAGCTGTTTTTT.

The chain combines TRBV10-3 with TRBJ2-1; 13 bases are shared with TRBD2. The ends lost 4 bases at V and 8 bases at J; junction bases unmatched: 5. CDR1 is ENHRY and CDR2 is SYGVKD in the germline V gene. The CDR3 loop spans 15 amino acids. The CDR3 loop is CAISGLAGGFHEQFF. Here the CDR3 DNA reads TGTGCCATCAGTGGACTAGCGGGGGGCTTCCATGAGCAGTTCTTC.

This clone was recorded a few times. CDR3 in DNA: TGTGCCAGCAGCACCCGGACTAGCGGCGGGGAGCTGTTTTTT. This encodes CASSTRTSGGELFF. The chain uses TRBV7-6 and TRBJ2-2; 10 bases line up with TRBD2. The CDR3 has 14 residues. Germline V gene data show CDR1 as SGHVS and CDR2 as FNYEAQ. V lost 5 bases to trimming and J lost 7 bases; unmatched junction nucleotides: 4.

The chain links TRBV6-5 to TRBJ2-1; 12 bases fit TRBD2. Trimming removed 6 bases from V and 9 bases from J; junction bases left unmatched: 9. The CDR3 runs to 15 residues. Germline V gene lookup returns CDR1 MNHEY and CDR2 SVGAGI. CDR3 sequence (DNA): TGTGCCAGCAGCCCGTCTAGCGGGGGGGCAGGTGAGCAGTTCTTC. Translated, it gives CASSPSSGGAGEQFF.